This TCR beta chain was sequenced for a study of T cell responses to AZD1222 COVID-19 vaccine. Whole-study context: Pooled samples include second doses given at about 4 or 12 weeks. General study points: Only a handful of AZD1222 recipients were seropositive at baseline. Variant regions that are unmutated are reportedly the target of nearly half of spike-specific TCRs.

Only in-frame clones appear in the TCRdb table, and some are missing; sequencing was by immunoSEQ multiplex PCR. The sample records 120,000 to 150,000 clones, 85% to 95% being singletons. With regard to this clone: No antigen is known for it.

This sample comprised peripheral blood, obtained on day 0 of AZD1222 vaccination. This TCR was recovered from an adult in good health.

This chain's CDR3 is CSVDGVRPQETQYF. Here the CDR3 DNA reads TGCAGCGTTGACGGGGTCCGACCCCAAGAGACCCAGTACTTC. V and J are TRBV29-1 and TRBJ2-5; D is perhaps TRBD2 (5 bases). The CDR3 has 14 residues. Per the germline V gene, CDR1 is SQVTM and CDR2 is ANQGSEA. V gave up 3 bases and J gave up 1 base, with 12 bases separating them.